This T cell receptor beta chain is from a study of T cells in Graves' hyperthyroidism and ophthalmopathy. Study-level background: At the time of initial diagnosis and before any treatment, peripheral blood was collected. Overall study results and limits: Also found in blood were most expanded thyroid clonotypes above 0.001.

Template material for amplifying TCR beta CDR3 regions consisted of RNA transcripts. HTBI primers were the set used in a first-round RT-PCR of the TCR CDR3. TCRdb reprocessed the multiplex PCR reads via MiXCR and lists one record per CDR3 protein. The sample lists about 180,000 distinct CDR3 sequences, 15% to 20% occurring once. The CDR3 length is 15 residues. V was cut by 3 bases and J by 3 bases, with 13 bases left in between. This clonotype appeared a few times. What it binds is not known. Not enrolled were patients with uncontrolled infection, other autoimmune disease, pregnancy or lactation. This clonotype was obtained from a woman between 50 and 59 years old with Graves' hyperthyroidism. The genes are TRBV12-3 or TRBV12-4 and TRBJ2-3; D remains ambiguous. The specimen sequenced was blood. CDR3 loop: CASSFKALTTDTQYF. The CDR3 DNA is TGTGCCAGCAGTTTTAAGGCACTCACGACAGATACGCAGTATTTT.